The rows below give T cell receptor beta chains drawn from one sample of a study of T cells of healthy individuals. A single record per CDR3 protein comes from TCRdb applying MiXCR to the 5' RACE reads. The repertoire holds 60,000 to 70,000 distinct CDR3 sequences, around 15% seen once, with about 4.7% in the top ten. Source of these receptors: a human donor in good health. Both conserved end residues are part of each CDR3. A D gene is named only where the DNA matches it firmly. Part of the rows lack a size; the others show once, few, many or a class for expanded clones.

cdr3_nt: TGCGCCAGCAGCGCAGGGACTCTAAGCACAGATACGCAGTATTTT; cdr3_aa: CASSAGTLSTDTQYF; d_call: NA; v_call: TRBV5-1; clone_size: many; j_call: TRBJ2-3
cdr3_nt: TGCGCCAGCAGCTTGGATTCCCGGCGGACTAATGAAAAACTGTTTTTT; cdr3_aa: CASSLDSRRTNEKLFF; d_call: NA; v_call: TRBV5-1; clone_size: NA; j_call: TRBJ1-4
cdr3_nt: TGCAGTGCTAAGGGGGGCTGGAGCACTGAAGCTTTCTTT; cdr3_aa: CSAKGGWSTEAFF; d_call: NA; v_call: TRBV20-1; clone_size: NA; j_call: TRBJ1-1
cdr3_nt: TGCAGCGCAGAAAGAGGGGTAAACATTCAGTACTTC; cdr3_aa: CSAERGVNIQYF; d_call: NA; v_call: TRBV29-1; clone_size: NA; j_call: TRBJ2-4
cdr3_nt: TGCGCCAGCAGCCCAGACAGGGGGGAAGTTCATGAAAAACTGTTTTTT; cdr3_aa: CASSPDRGEVHEKLFF; d_call: TRBD1; v_call: TRBV4-3; clone_size: few; j_call: TRBJ1-4
cdr3_nt: TGTGCCAGCAGCTTGTATGGAGGGAATGGAGACATTCAGTACTTC; cdr3_aa: CASSLYGGNGDIQYF; d_call: NA; v_call: TRBV5-6; clone_size: many; j_call: TRBJ2-4
cdr3_nt: TGTGCCAGCAAGGATTGGGGGGGCGCTCCCAATTCACCCCTCCACTTT; cdr3_aa: CASKDWGGAPNSPLHF; d_call: NA; v_call: TRBV27; clone_size: many; j_call: TRBJ1-6
cdr3_nt: TGTGCCAGCAGTTATCAGGGTCTCGGGGATCTCAATTCACCCCTCCACTTT; cdr3_aa: CASSYQGLGDLNSPLHF; d_call: NA; v_call: TRBV6-5; clone_size: NA; j_call: TRBJ1-6
cdr3_nt: TGTGCCAGCAGCTTAGTCGCCGGACAGGGATACACCGGGGAGCTGTTTTTT; cdr3_aa: CASSLVAGQGYTGELFF; d_call: TRBD1; v_call: TRBV13; clone_size: many; j_call: TRBJ2-2
cdr3_nt: TGTGCCAGCACCGAACCGGGACAGGGGAAAGAGACCCAGTACTTC; cdr3_aa: CASTEPGQGKETQYF; d_call: TRBD1; v_call: TRBV2; clone_size: many; j_call: TRBJ2-5
cdr3_nt: TGTGCCAGTAAGACAATTTTGGGGGATGAGCAGTTCTTC; cdr3_aa: CASKTILGDEQFF; d_call: NA; v_call: TRBV19; clone_size: many; j_call: TRBJ2-1
cdr3_nt: TGTGCCAGCAGTGAATTAGGCCATGGTAATTCACCCCTCCACTTT; cdr3_aa: CASSELGHGNSPLHF; d_call: NA; v_call: TRBV6-1; clone_size: NA; j_call: TRBJ1-6
cdr3_nt: TGTGCCAGCAGCTTAATTAAAGGTCAGCCCCAGCATTTT; cdr3_aa: CASSLIKGQPQHF; d_call: NA; v_call: TRBV7-3; clone_size: many; j_call: TRBJ1-5
cdr3_nt: TGTGCCAGCAGCCAAGATTTTTCCCCCCTCCACTTT; cdr3_aa: CASSQDFSPLHF; d_call: NA; v_call: TRBV3-1; clone_size: few; j_call: TRBJ1-6
cdr3_nt: TGCGCCAGCAGCCAAGATTACACATCAGCCTACGAGCAGTACTTC; cdr3_aa: CASSQDYTSAYEQYF; d_call: NA; v_call: TRBV4-3; clone_size: few; j_call: TRBJ2-7
cdr3_nt: TGTGCCACCAGCACCTCGGGACTGTACACAGATACGCAGTATTTT; cdr3_aa: CATSTSGLYTDTQYF; d_call: NA; v_call: TRBV15; clone_size: NA; j_call: TRBJ2-3
cdr3_nt: TGTGCCAGCAGTTTCGCAGGGAGGGGAGCCAAAAACATTCAGTACTTC; cdr3_aa: CASSFAGRGAKNIQYF; d_call: TRBD2; v_call: TRBV6-6; clone_size: many; j_call: TRBJ2-4
cdr3_nt: TGTGCCAAGGCGGTTTCGGAGACCCAGTACTTC; cdr3_aa: CAKAVSETQYF; d_call: NA; v_call: TRBV2; clone_size: few; j_call: TRBJ2-5
cdr3_nt: TGTGCCAGCAGTACACCGGGACTAGAATCTGATACGCAGTATTTT; cdr3_aa: CASSTPGLESDTQYF; d_call: TRBD2; v_call: TRBV12-3/TRBV12-4; clone_size: many; j_call: TRBJ2-3
cdr3_nt: TGTGCCAGCGGGGAAGGTAGCCTAGCCTACGAGCAGTACTTC; cdr3_aa: CASGEGSLAYEQYF; d_call: NA; v_call: TRBV28; clone_size: many; j_call: TRBJ2-7
cdr3_nt: TGCGCCAGCAGCCGGCGACTGAACTATGGCTACACCTTC; cdr3_aa: CASSRRLNYGYTF; d_call: NA; v_call: TRBV5-1; clone_size: many; j_call: TRBJ1-2
cdr3_nt: TGTGCCAGCAGTGGAACGGGCCAAGAGACCCAGTACTTC; cdr3_aa: CASSGTGQETQYF; d_call: NA; v_call: TRBV12-3/TRBV12-4; clone_size: NA; j_call: TRBJ2-5
cdr3_nt: TGTGCCAGCAGTTACGAACGGTACAATGAGCAGTTCTTC; cdr3_aa: CASSYERYNEQFF; d_call: NA; v_call: TRBV6-5; clone_size: NA; j_call: TRBJ2-1
cdr3_nt: TGCAGTCCACTTAGGGGACTAGTTACAGATACGCAGTATTTT; cdr3_aa: CSPLRGLVTDTQYF; d_call: TRBD2; v_call: TRBV20-1; clone_size: many; j_call: TRBJ2-3